The clone carrying this T cell receptor beta chain was recorded at least ten times. This entry is derived from a study of neurological immune-mediated disorders. Every sequencing run generated over 190 million TCR-beta sequences from 15-18 subjects. TCRdb re-called the 5' RACE reads with MiXCR, one entry per CDR3 protein. The table includes over 40,000 distinct CDR3 sequences, about 6% detected once. CDR3 length equals 16 residues. The V gene end was trimmed by 4 bases and the J gene end by 4 bases; junction bases not matched to a gene: 10. From germline, CDR1 is MNHEY and CDR2 SVGEGT. The sample was CD4+ T cells from blood. This clonotype was obtained from a woman aged 40 to 50 in good health. The chain joins TRBV6-2 or TRBV6-3 to TRBJ2-1; 7 bases fit TRBD1. CDR3 residues: CASSSRGRTSYNEQFF. Here the CDR3 DNA reads TGTGCCAGCAGTTCGAGGGGGCGGACCTCGTACAATGAGCAGTTCTTC.